These 19 T cell receptor beta chains came from one sample sequenced in a study of blood T cell repertoires in COVID-19. Here immunoSEQ multiplex PCR was the method, and the copy in TCRdb shows in-frame clones only, minus some. Of about 82,000 clones in the sample, approximately 86% were seen once. Sequencing was performed on peripheral blood. The receptor set was obtained from an elderly man with active or convalescent COVID-19.

CDR3 loop: CASSGIAGGPDEQFF. The CDR3 nucleotides read TGCGCCAGCAGTGGTATAGCGGGGGGGCCAGATGAGCAGTTCTTC. The chain carries TRBV5-1 and TRBJ2-1, with 11 bases lining up with TRBD2. J lost 8 bases, V lost 5 bases, and 9 bases had no gene match. Per the germline V gene, CDR1 is SGHRS and CDR2 is YFSETQ. This CDR3 is built from 15 residues.

The CDR3 sequence: CASSPSGGTDTQYF. The CDR3 nucleotides read TGTGCCAGCAGCCCCTCGGGAGGCACAGATACGCAGTATTTT. This chain joins TRBV9 and TRBJ2-3; perhaps TRBD2 as D (6 bases). Germline loops: CDR1 SGDLS, CDR2 YYNGEE. V was shortened by 4 bases and J by 1 base, with 10 bases between the two germline ends. This CDR3 comprises 14 residues. Filled out from reference TRBV9 and TRBJ2-3, the complete variable domain reads DSGVTQTPKHLITATGQRVTLRCSPRSGDLSVYWYQQSLDQGLQFLIQYYNGEERAKGNILERFSAQQFPDLHSELNLSSLELGDSALYFCASSPSGGTDTQYFGPGTRLTVL.

This clone was observed a few times. This chain uses TRBV5-1 with TRBJ2-1; D possibly corresponds to TRBD1 (6 bases). Trimming took 4 bases from V and 9 from J, leaving 17 bases between them. The CDR3 spans 14 residues. Per germline, CDR1 SGHRS and CDR2 YFSETQ. DNA of the CDR3: TGCGCCAGCAGCGCCCGAACAGGGTCCGGTGAGCAGTTCTTC. Translation: CASSARTGSGEQFF.

The rearrangement joins TRBV7-2 to TRBJ2-5, with 8 bases aligning to TRBD1. CDR1 is SGHTA, CDR2 FQGNSA, per germline. J was trimmed by 9 bases and V by 4 bases; bases with no gene match: 13. This CDR3 region has 15 residues. The CDR3 DNA reads TGTGCCAGCAGCTCCGGACAGGGCCCCAGGTGGGCCCAGTACTTC. Translating gives CASSSGQGPRWAQYF.

The chain has TRBV10-1 and TRBJ2-1, with D possibly matching TRBD2 (6 bases). The CDR3 has 15 residues. Trimming stripped 6 bases from V and 4 bases from J, with 16 bases between. Germline CDR1 and CDR2: WNHNN and SYGVQD (reference sequence). In DNA, the CDR3 is TGCGCCAGCAGCGCCCAAGGAGGGGAATACAATGAGCAGTTCTTC. Its translation: CASSAQGGEYNEQFF.

The chain combines TRBV5-5 with TRBJ2-3; weak D call: TRBD2 (5 bases). Germline V gene data show CDR1 as SGHKS and CDR2 as YYEKEE (reference sequence). V shed 1 base and J shed 1 base, with 10 bases lying between them. The CDR3 sequence is 15 residues long. This chain's CDR3 is CASSLRETRTDTQYF. The DNA of the CDR3 is TGTGCCAGCAGCTTGCGGGAAACCCGCACAGATACGCAGTATTTT.

This chain uses TRBV6-5 with TRBJ2-3; D might be TRBD1 (5 bases). The CDR3 sequence is 16 residues long. The germline gives CDR1 MNHEY, CDR2 SVGAGI. Trimming pared 0 bases from V and 6 bases from J, leaving 16 bases between. The CDR3 loop reads CASSYSTAGWLDTQYF. The CDR3 coding sequence is TGTGCCAGCAGTTACTCGACGGCAGGGTGGTTGGATACGCAGTATTTT.

CDR3 in DNA: TGTGCCAGCAGTCCGTCTACCGGGAGGAGCTCCTACAATGAGCAGTTCTTC. It codes for CASSPSTGRSSYNEQFF. The chain recombines TRBV27 with TRBJ2-1, with 7 bases aligning to TRBD2. CDR3 size: 17 residues. J was trimmed by 0 bases and V by 5 bases; bases with no gene match: 10. Germline V lookup: CDR1 MNHEY, CDR2 SMNVEV (reference sequence).

The chain carries TRBV6-5 and TRBJ1-5; no clear D gene. V lost 10 bases to trimming and J lost 4 bases, with 11 bases between them. The length of the CDR3 is 12 residues. Germline assignment: CDR1 MNHEY and CDR2 SVGAGI. In nucleotides, the CDR3 is TGTGCCACGGCCGGAGGGAATCAGCCCCAGCATTTT. Amino acids: CATAGGNQPQHF.

In this sample, this clone turned up a few times. V and J are TRBV7-2 and TRBJ2-2, with a weak D call TRBD2 (5 bases). CDR1 and CDR2 from the germline V gene are SGHTA and FQGNSA. The CDR3 is 13 residues long. The V end lost 5 bases, the J end lost 7 bases, and 11 bases lay between the germline ends. CDR3 coding DNA: TGTGCCAGCAGCCCGAATGCGGGCGGGGAGCTGTTTTTT. This sequence encodes CASSPNAGGELFF. Filled out from reference TRBV7-2 and TRBJ2-2, the complete variable domain reads GAGVSQSPSNKVTEKGKDVELRCDPISGHTALYWYRQSLGQGLEFLIYFQGNSAPDKSGLPSDRFSAERTGGSVSTLTIQRTQQEDSAVYLCASSPNAGGELFFGEGSRLTVL.

The chain has TRBV20-1 and TRBJ1-2; 8 positions match TRBD1. Germline values: CDR1 DFQATT, CDR2 SNEGSKA (reference sequence). CDR3 length equals 10 residues. The V gene end was trimmed by 5 bases and the J gene end by 8 bases; junction bases not matched to a gene: 1. The CDR3 sequence is CSAGTGGYTF. CDR3 DNA sequence: TGCAGTGCTGGGACAGGCGGCTACACCTTC.

The J gene is TRBJ2-5, the V gene TRBV4-2; possibly TRBD1 for D (6 bases). Trimming shortened V by 1 base and J by 5 bases, and 14 bases separated the two germline ends. The CDR3 length is 15 residues. The germline V gene encodes CDR1 LGHNA and CDR2 YNFKEQ. CDR3 nucleotides: TGTGCCAGCAGCCAAGTGCAGGGGATTGCGGAGACCCAGTACTTC. Its protein product is CASSQVQGIAETQYF.

V is TRBV3-1 (or the pseudogene TRBV3-2) and J is TRBJ2-1; TRBD2 aligns across 7 bases. Germline V gene data show CDR1 as LGHDT and CDR2 as YNNKEL (reference sequence). With 3 bases clipped from V and 6 bases from J, the junction kept 5 bases outside the gene matches. CDR3 size: 14 residues. This chain's CDR3 is CASSQSLAVNEQFF. For the CDR3, the DNA is TGTGCCAGCAGCCAGTCTCTAGCGGTCAATGAGCAGTTCTTC.

This chain joins TRBV2 and TRBJ2-2, with D maybe TRBD1 (6 bases). With 6 bases removed from V and 0 bases from J, the gap between germline ends came to 8 bases. This CDR3 has 14 residues. Looked up from germline, CDR1 is SNHLY and CDR2 is FYNNEI. CDR3 residues: CASRGAANTGELFF. The CDR3 DNA sequence: TGTGCCAGCAGGGGGGCCGCGAACACCGGGGAGCTGTTTTTT.

This chain connects TRBV12-3 or TRBV12-4 to TRBJ2-1, with unresolved D. The CDR3 sequence is 13 residues long. V dropped 1 base and J dropped 4 bases, with 5 bases sitting between them. The CDR3 region has the DNA TGTGCCAGCAGTTTAGGTCAGTACAATGAGCAGTTCTTC. This encodes CASSLGQYNEQFF.

This clone was counted between two and nine times. The rearrangement links TRBV11-3 to TRBJ1-6, with D uncertain. Germline assignment: CDR1 SGHNT and CDR2 YENEEA. V shed 5 bases and J shed 7 bases, with 12 bases lying between them. The CDR3 has 14 residues. The CDR3 is CASSLVSRNSPLHF. The CDR3 DNA is TGTGCCAGCAGCCTCGTCTCTCGGAATTCACCCCTCCACTTT.

V is TRBV24-1 and J is TRBJ1-3, with unresolved D. Per germline, CDR1 KGHDR and CDR2 SFDVKD. The CDR3 consists of 13 residues. V was shortened by 5 bases and J by 8 bases, with 12 bases between the two germline ends. The CDR3 nucleotides are TGTGCCACCAGTGGAGCCTGGGGAGACACCATATATTTT. It translates to CATSGAWGDTIYF.

This clone was counted a single time. The V gene is TRBV7-2, the J gene TRBJ1-2; possible D gene TRBD1, 5 bases. The CDR3 length is 13 residues. V lost 1 base, J lost 8 bases, and 11 bases lay in between. Germline CDR1 reads SGHTA; CDR2 reads FQGNSA. This chain's CDR3 is CASSLGQQEGYTF. DNA of the CDR3: TGTGCCAGCAGCTTAGGACAGCAGGAAGGCTACACCTTC.

This clone has just a few counts. The gene calls are TRBV19 and TRBJ2-3; D possibly corresponds to TRBD2 (5 bases). The germline V and J ends were trimmed by 5 bases and 8 bases, with 14 bases remaining between them. This CDR3 has 13 residues. The germline V gene has CDR1 LNHDA and CDR2 SQIVND (reference sequence). CDR3 amino acids: CASSPGLLATQYF. In DNA form, the CDR3 reads TGTGCCAGTAGTCCCGGACTTCTTGCTACGCAGTATTTT.